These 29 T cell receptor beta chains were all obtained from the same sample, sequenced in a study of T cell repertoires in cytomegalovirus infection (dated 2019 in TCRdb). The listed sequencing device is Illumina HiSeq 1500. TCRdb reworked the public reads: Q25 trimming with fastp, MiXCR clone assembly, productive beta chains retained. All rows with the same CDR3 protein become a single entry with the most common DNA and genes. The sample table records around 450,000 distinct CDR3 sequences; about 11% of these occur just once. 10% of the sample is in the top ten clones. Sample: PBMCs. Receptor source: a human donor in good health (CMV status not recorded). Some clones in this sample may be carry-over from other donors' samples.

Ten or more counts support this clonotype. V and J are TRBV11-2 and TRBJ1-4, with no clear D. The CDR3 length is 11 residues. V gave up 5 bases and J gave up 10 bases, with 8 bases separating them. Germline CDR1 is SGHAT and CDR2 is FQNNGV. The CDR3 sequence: CASSLSGKLFF. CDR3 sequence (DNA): TGTGCCAGCAGCCTCTCCGGAAAACTGTTTTTT.

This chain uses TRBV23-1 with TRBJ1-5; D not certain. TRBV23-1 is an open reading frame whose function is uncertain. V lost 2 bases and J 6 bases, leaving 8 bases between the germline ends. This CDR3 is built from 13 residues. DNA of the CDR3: TGCGCCAGCAGTCAAACCAATGTTCAGCCCCAGCATTTT. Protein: CASSQTNVQPQHF.

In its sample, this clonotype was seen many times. The CDR3 sequence: CASSPGTGDQPQHF. The CDR3 DNA reads as TGTGCCAGCAGCCCAGGGACAGGGGATCAGCCCCAGCATTTT. The V and J genes are TRBV7-9 and TRBJ1-5, with 10 bases aligning to TRBD1. CDR1 is SEHNR and CDR2 is FQNEAQ in the germline V gene (reference sequence). V dropped 5 bases and J dropped 5; count of bases not matched to a gene: 3. This CDR3 region has 14 residues.

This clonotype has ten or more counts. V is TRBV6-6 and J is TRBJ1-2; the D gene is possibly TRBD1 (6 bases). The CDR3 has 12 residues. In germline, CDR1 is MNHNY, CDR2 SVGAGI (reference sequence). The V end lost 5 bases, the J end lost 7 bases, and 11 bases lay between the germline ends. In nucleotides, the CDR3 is TGTGCCAGCAGTCACAGGGATTTTGGCTACACCTTC. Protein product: CASSHRDFGYTF.

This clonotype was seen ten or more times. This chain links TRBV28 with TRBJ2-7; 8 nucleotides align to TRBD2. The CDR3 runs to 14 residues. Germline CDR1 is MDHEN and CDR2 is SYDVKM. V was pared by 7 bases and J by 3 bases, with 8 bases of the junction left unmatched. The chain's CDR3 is CASTHGGGSYEQYF. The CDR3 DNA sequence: TGTGCCAGCACCCACGGGGGGGGGAGCTACGAGCAGTACTTC.

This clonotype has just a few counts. Written as DNA, the CDR3 is TGTGCCAGCATTTCGGGACTAGCGGGAAACTACGAGCAGTACTTC. Encoded protein: CASISGLAGNYEQYF. The V call is TRBV6-2 or TRBV6-3, the J call TRBJ2-7, with 13 bases lining up with TRBD2. Germline V gene sequence: CDR1 MNHEY, CDR2 SVGEGT. The CDR3 spans 15 residues. Trimming at V came to 7 bases and at J to 3 bases, leaving 6 bases not matched to a gene.

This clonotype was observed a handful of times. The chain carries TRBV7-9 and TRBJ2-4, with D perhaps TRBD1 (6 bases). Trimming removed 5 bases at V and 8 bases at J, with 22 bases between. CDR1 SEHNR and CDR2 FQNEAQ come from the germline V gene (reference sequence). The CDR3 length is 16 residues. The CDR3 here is CASSPSDRSQTYIQYF. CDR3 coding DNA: TGTGCCAGCAGCCCCAGCGACAGGAGCCAGACGTACATTCAGTACTTC.

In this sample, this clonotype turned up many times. CDR3 amino acids: CASRMTRGRSYNEQFF. In DNA, the CDR3 is TGTGCCAGCCGAATGACAAGAGGCAGGTCCTACAATGAGCAGTTCTTC. The rearrangement uses TRBV7-8 and TRBJ2-1; D uncertain. V dropped 8 bases and J dropped 1 base, with 18 bases sitting between them. Germline V gene data show CDR1 as SGHVS and CDR2 as FQNEAQ. The CDR3 loop spans 16 amino acids.

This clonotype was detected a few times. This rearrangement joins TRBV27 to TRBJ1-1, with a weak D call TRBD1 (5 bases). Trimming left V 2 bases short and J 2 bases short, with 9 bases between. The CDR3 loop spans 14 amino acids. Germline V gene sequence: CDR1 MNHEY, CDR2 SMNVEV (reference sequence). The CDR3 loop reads CASSLQGFNTEAFF. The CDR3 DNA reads TGTGCCAGCAGTTTACAGGGTTTCAACACTGAAGCTTTCTTT.

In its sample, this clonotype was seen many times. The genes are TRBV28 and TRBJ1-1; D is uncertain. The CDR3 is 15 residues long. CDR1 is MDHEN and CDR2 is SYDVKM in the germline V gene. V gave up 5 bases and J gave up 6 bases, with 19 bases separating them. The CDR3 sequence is CASSRIGLGDAEAFF. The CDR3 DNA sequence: TGTGCCAGCAGTCGAATTGGTCTGGGTGACGCTGAAGCTTTCTTT.

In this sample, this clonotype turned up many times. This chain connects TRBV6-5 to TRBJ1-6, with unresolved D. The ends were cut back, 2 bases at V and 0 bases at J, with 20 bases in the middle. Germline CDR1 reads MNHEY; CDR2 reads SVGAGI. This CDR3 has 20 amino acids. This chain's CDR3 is CASSYLKGRNLGSYNSPLHF. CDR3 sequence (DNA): TGTGCCAGCAGTTACCTAAAGGGAAGGAATCTTGGCTCCTATAATTCACCCCTCCACTTT.

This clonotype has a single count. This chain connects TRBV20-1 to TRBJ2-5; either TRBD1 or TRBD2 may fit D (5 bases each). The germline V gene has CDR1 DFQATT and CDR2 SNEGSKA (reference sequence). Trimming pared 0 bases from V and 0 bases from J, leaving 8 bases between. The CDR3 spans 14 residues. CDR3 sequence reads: CSARDWGNQETQYF. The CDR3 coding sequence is TGCAGTGCTAGAGATTGGGGGAACCAAGAGACCCAGTACTTC.

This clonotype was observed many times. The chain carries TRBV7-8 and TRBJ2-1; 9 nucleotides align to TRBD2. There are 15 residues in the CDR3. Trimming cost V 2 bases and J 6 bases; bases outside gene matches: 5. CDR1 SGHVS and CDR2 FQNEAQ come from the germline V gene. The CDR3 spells CASSLLRGRGNEQFF. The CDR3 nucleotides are TGTGCCAGCAGCTTACTCCGCGGGAGGGGCAATGAGCAGTTCTTC.

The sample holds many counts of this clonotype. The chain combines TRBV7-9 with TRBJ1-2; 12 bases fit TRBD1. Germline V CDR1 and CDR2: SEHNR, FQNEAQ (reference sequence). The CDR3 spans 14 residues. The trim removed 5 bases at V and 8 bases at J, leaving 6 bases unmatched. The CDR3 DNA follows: TGTGCCAGCAGCACGGGACAGGGGGCGTCGGGCTACACCTTC. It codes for CASSTGQGASGYTF.

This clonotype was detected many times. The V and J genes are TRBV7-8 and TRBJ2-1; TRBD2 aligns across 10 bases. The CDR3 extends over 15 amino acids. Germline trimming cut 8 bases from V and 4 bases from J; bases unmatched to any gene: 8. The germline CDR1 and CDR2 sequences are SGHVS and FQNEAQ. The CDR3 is CASEVWTSGYNEQFF. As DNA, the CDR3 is TGTGCCAGCGAGGTCTGGACTAGCGGTTACAATGAGCAGTTCTTC.

CDR3: CSALTLMRTEAFF. The CDR3 nucleotides are TGCAGTGCTTTGACTCTCATGAGGACTGAAGCTTTCTTT. V and J are TRBV20-1 and TRBJ1-1; D gene uncertain. The CDR3 consists of 13 residues. Germline V gene lookup returns CDR1 DFQATT and CDR2 SNEGSKA (reference sequence). Trimming took 5 bases from V and 5 from J, leaving 15 bases between them.

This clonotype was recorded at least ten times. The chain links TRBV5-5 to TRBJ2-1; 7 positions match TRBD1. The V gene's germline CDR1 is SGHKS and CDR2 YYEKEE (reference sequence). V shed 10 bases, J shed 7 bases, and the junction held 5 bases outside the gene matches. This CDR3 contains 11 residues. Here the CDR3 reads CAAGTANEQFF. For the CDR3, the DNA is TGTGCCGCCGGGACAGCGAATGAGCAGTTCTTC.

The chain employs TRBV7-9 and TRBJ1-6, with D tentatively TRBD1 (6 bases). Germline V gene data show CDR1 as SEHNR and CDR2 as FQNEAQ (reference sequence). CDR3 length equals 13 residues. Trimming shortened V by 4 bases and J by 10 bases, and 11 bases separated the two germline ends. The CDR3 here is CASSSKQGSPLHF. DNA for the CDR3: TGTGCCAGCAGCTCAAAACAGGGATCACCCCTCCACTTT.

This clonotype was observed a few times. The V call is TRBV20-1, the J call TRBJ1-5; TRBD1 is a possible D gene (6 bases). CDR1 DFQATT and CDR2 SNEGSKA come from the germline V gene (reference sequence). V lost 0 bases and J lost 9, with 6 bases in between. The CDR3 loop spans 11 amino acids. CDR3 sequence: CSAREGGPQHF. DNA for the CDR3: TGCAGTGCTAGAGAAGGGGGGCCCCAGCATTTT.

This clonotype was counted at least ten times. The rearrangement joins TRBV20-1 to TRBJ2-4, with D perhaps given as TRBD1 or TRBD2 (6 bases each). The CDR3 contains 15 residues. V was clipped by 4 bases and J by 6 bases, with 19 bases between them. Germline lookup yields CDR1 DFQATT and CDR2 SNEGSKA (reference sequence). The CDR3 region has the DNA TGCAGTGCTACGCGGTCCGGGGGCGAGTCAAACATTCAGTACTTC. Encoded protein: CSATRSGGESNIQYF.

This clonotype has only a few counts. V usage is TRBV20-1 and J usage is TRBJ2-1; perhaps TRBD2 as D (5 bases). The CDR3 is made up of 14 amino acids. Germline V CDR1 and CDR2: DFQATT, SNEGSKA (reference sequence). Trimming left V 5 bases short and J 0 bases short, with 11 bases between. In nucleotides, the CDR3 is TGCAGTGCTGGCCCCGGAGGCTCCTACAATGAGCAGTTCTTC. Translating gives CSAGPGGSYNEQFF.

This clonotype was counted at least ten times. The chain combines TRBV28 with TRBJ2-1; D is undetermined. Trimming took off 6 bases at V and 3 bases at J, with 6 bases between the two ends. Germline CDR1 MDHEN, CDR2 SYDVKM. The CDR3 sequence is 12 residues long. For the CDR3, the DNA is TGTGCCAGCAGAGCTGACTACAATGAGCAGTTCTTC. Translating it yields CASRADYNEQFF.

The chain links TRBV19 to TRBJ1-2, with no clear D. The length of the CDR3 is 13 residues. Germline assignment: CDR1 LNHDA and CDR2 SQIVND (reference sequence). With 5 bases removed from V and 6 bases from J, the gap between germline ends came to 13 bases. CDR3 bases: TGTGCCAGTAGTCCAGACACCGGAAATGGCTACACCTTC. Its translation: CASSPDTGNGYTF.

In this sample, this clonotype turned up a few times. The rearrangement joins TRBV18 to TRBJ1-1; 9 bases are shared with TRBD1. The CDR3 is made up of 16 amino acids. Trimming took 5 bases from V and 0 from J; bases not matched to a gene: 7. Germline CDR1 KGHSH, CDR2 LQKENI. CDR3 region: CASSLGQGIMNTEAFF. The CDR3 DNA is TGTGCCAGCTCATTAGGACAGGGGATTATGAACACTGAAGCTTTCTTT. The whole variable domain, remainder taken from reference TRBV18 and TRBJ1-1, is NAGVMQNPRHLVRRRGQEARLRCSPMKGHSHVYWYRQLPEEGLKFMVYLQKENIIDESGMPKERFSAEFPKEGPSILRIQQVVRGDSAAYFCASSLGQGIMNTEAFFGQGTRLTVV.

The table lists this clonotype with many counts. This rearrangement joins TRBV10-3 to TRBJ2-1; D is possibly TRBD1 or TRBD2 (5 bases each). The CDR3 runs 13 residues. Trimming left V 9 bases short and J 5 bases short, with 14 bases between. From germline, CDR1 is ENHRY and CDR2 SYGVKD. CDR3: CAITGTLHNEQFF. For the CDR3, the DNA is TGTGCCATTACCGGGACCCTTCACAATGAGCAGTTCTTC.

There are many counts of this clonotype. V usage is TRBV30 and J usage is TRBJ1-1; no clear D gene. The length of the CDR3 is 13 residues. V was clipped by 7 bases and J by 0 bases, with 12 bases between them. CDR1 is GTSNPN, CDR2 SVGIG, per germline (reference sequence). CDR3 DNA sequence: TGTGCCTACCGCAGAGAAATGAACACTGAAGCTTTCTTT. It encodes CAYRREMNTEAFF.

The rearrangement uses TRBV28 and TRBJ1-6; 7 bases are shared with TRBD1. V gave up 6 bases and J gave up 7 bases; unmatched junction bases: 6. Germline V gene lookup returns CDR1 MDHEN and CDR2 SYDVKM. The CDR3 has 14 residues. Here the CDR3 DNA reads TGTGCCAGCAGCCGGGACAGCCGAAATTCACCCCTCCACTTT. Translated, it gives CASSRDSRNSPLHF.

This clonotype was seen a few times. The CDR3 nucleotides are TGTGCCTTAAGGAGCTCGGCTGGGGCCAACGTCCTGACTTTC. Translating gives CALRSSAGANVLTF. The chain is built from TRBV6-1 and TRBJ2-6, with no clear D. This CDR3 has 14 residues. Germline loops: CDR1 MNHNS, CDR2 SASEGT. V lost 11 bases and J lost 2, with 13 bases in between.

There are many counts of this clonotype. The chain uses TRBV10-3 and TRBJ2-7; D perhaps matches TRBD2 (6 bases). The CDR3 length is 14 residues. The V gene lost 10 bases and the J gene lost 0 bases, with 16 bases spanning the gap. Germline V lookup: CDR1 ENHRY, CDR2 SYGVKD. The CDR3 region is CATEDYPSSYEQYF. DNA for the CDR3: TGTGCCACCGAGGACTATCCGAGCTCCTACGAGCAGTACTTC.